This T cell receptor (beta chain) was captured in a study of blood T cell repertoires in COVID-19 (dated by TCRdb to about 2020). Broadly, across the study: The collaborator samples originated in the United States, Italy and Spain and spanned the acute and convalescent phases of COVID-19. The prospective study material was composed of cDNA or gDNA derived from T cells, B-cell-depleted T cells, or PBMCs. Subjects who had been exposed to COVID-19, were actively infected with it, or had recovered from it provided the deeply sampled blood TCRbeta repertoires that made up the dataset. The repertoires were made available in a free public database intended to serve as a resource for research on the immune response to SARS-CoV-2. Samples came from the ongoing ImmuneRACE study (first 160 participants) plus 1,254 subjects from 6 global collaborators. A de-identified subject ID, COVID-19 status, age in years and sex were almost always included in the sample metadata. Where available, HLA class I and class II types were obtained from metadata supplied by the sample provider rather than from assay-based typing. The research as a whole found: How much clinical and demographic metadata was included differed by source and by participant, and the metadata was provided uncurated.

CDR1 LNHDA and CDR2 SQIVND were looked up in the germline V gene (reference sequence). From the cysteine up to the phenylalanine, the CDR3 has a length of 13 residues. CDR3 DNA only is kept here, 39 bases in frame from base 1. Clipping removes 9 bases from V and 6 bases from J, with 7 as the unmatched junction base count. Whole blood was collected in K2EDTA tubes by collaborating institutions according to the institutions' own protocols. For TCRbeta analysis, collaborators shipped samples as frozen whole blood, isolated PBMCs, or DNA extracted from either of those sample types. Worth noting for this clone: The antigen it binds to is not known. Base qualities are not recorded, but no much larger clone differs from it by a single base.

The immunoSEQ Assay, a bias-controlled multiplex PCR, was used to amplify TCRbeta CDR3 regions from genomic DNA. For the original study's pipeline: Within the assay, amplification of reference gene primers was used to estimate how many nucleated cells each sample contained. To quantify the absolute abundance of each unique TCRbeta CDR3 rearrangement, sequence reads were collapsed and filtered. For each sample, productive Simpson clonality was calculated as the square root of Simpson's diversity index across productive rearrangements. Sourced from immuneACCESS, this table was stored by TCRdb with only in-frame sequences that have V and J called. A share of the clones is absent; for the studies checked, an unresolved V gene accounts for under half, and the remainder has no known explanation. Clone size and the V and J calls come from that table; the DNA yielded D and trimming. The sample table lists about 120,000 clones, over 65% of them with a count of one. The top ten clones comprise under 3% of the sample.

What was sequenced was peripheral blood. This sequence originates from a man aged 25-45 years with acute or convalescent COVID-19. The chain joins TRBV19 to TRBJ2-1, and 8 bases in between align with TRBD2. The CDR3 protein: CASSTTSVNEQFF. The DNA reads TGTGCCAGCTCAACGACTAGCGTCAATGAGCAGTTCTTC. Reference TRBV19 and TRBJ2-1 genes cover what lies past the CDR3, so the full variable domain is DGGITQSPKYLFRKEGQNVTLSCEQNLNHDAMYWYRQDPGQGLRLIYYSQIVNDFQKGDIAEGYSVSREKKESFPLTVTSAQKNPTAFYLCASSTTSVNEQFFGPGTRLTVL.